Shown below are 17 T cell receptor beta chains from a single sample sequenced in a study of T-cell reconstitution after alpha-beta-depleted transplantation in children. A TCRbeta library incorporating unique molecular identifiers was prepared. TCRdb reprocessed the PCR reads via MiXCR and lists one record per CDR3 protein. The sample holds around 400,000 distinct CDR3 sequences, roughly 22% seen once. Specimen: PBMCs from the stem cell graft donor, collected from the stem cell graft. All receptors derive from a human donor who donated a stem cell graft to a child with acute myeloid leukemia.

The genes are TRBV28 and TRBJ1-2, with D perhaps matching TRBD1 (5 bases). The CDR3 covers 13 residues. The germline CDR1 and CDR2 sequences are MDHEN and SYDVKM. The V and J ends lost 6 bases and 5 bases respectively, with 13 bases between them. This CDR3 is CASSREGIYGYTF. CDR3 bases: TGTGCCAGCAGCAGGGAGGGGATTTATGGCTACACCTTC.

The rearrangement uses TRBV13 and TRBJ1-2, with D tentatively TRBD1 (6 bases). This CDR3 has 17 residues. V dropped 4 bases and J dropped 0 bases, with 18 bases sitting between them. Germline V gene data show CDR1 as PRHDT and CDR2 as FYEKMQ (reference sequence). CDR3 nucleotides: TGTGCCAGCAGCTCTTCTCAGGGGAGGGTAGCTAACTATGGCTACACCTTC. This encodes CASSSSQGRVANYGYTF.

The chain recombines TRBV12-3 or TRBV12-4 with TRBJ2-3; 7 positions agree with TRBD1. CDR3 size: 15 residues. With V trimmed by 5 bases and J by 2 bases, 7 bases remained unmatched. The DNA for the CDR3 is TGTGCCAGCAGTCAAGGGACAGCCGACACAGATACGCAGTATTTT. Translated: CASSQGTADTDTQYF.

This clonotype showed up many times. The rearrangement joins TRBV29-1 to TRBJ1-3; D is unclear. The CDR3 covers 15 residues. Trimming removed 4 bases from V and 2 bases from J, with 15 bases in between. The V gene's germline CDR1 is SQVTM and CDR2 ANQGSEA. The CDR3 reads CSVVVAGFTGNTIYF. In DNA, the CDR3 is TGCAGCGTTGTAGTTGCCGGGTTCACTGGAAACACCATATATTTT.

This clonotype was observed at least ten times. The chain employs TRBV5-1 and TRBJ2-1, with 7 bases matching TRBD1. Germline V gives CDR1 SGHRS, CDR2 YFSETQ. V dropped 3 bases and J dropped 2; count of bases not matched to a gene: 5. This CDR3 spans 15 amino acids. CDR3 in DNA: TGCGCCAGCAGCTACGGGACAGCGGCCTACAATGAGCAGTTCTTC. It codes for CASSYGTAAYNEQFF. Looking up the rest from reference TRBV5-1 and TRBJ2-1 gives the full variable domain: KAGVTQTPRYLIKTRGQQVTLSCSPISGHRSVSWYQQTPGQGLQFLFEYFSETQRNKGNFPGRFSGRQFSNSRSEMNVSTLELGDSALYLCASSYGTAAYNEQFFGPGTRLTVL.

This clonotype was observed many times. DNA of the CDR3: TGTGCCAGCAGTCCCGACTACAATGAGCAGTTCTTC. This translates into CASSPDYNEQFF. The chain is built from TRBV6-5 and TRBJ2-1; D is undetermined. Trimming cost V 5 bases and J 3 bases, with 5 bases left between them. The CDR3 contains 12 residues. Germline CDR1 and CDR2: MNHEY and SVGAGI.

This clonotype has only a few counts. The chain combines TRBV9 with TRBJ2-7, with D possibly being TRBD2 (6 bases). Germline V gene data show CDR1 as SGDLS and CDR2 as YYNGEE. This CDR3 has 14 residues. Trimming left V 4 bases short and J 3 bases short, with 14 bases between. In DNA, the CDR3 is TGTGCCAGCAGCCCTCAAGTGGGGGGCTACGAGCAGTACTTC. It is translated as CASSPQVGGYEQYF. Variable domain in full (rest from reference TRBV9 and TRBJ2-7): DSGVTQTPKHLITATGQRVTLRCSPRSGDLSVYWYQQSLDQGLQFLIQYYNGEERAKGNILERFSAQQFPDLHSELNLSSLELGDSALYFCASSPQVGGYEQYFGPGTRLTVT.

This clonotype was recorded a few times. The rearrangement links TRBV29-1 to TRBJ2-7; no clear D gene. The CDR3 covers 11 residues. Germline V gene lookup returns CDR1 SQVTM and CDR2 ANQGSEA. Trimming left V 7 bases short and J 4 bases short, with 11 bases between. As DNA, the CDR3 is TGCAGCGCGAACGAGAGGTACGAGCAGTACTTC. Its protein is CSANERYEQYF.

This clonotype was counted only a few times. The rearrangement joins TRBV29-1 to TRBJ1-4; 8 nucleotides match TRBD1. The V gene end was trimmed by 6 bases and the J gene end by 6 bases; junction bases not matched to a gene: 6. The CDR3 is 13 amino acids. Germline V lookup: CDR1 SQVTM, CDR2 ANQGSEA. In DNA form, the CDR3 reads TGCAGCGTAGGACAGGGCAACGATGAAAAACTGTTTTTT. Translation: CSVGQGNDEKLFF. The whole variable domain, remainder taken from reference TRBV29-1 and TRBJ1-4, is SAVISQKPSRDICQRGTSLTIQCQVDSQVTMMFWYRQQPGQSLTLIATANQGSEATYESGFVIDKFPISRPNLTFSTLTVSNMSPEDSSIYLCSVGQGNDEKLFFGSGTQLSVL.

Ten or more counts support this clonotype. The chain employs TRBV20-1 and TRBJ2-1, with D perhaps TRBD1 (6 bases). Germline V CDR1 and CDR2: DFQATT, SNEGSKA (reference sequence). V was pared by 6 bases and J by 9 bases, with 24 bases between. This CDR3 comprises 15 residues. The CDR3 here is CSAAAFGTPSPEQFF. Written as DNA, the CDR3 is TGCAGTGCAGCAGCCTTCGGGACACCGAGTCCTGAGCAGTTCTTC.

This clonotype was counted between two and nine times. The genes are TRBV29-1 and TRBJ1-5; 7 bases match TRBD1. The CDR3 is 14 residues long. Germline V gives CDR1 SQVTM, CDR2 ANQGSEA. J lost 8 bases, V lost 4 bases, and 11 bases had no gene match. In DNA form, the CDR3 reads TGCAGCGTTGTTATAGAAGGGGGCCGGGAGCCCCAGCATTTT. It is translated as CSVVIEGGREPQHF.

For the CDR3, the DNA is TGCAGTGCTAGAGATTTCCCAGGGGGCACCACTGAAGCTTTCTTT. This gives the protein CSARDFPGGTTEAFF. This chain connects TRBV20-1 to TRBJ1-1; the match to TRBD1 covers 8 bases. Trimming took 0 bases from V and 4 from J; bases not matched to a gene: 7. This CDR3 comprises 15 residues. Germline CDR1 reads DFQATT; CDR2 reads SNEGSKA (reference sequence).

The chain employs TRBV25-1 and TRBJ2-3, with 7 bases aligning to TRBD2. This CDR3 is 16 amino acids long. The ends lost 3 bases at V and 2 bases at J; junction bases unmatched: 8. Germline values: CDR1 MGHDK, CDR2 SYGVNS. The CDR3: CASSDGLGHNTDTQYF. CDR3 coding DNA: TGTGCCAGCAGTGACGGACTAGGCCATAACACAGATACGCAGTATTTT.

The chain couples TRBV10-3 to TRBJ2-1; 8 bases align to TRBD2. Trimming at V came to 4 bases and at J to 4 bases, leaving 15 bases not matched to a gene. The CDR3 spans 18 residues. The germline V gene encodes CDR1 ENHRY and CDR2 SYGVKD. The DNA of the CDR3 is TGTGCCATCAGTGGCCCGACTAGCGCGCTAAATGGGTACAATGAGCAGTTCTTC. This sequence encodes CAISGPTSALNGYNEQFF.

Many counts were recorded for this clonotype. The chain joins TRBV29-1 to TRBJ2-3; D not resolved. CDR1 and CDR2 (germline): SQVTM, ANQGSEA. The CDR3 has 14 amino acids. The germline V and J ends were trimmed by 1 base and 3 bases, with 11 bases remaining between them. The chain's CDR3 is CSVEAGSLTDTQYF. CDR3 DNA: TGCAGCGTTGAAGCGGGTAGTCTGACAGATACGCAGTATTTT.

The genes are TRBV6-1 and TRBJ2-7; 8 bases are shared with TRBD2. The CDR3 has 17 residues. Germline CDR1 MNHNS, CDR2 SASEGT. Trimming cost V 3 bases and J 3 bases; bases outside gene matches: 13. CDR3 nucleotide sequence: TGTGCCAGCAGTGAGGGAAACAGGGCGGGGGGTTACTACGAGCAGTACTTC. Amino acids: CASSEGNRAGGYYEQYF.

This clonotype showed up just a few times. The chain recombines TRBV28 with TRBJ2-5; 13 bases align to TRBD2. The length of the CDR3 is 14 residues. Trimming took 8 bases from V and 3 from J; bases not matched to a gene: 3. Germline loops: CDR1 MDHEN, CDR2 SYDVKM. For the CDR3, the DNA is TGTGCCAGCGGCGGACTAGCGGGAGAAGAGACCCAGTACTTC. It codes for CASGGLAGEETQYF.